These 30 T cell receptor beta chains share one sample of origin, sequenced in a study of blood T cell repertoires in COVID-19. Generated by immunoSEQ multiplex PCR, the TCRdb table keeps only in-frame clones and is missing some. This sample has about 310,000 clones, with roughly 91% found just once. The sample comprised peripheral blood. These receptors were collected from a man over 45 with active or convalescent COVID-19.

The chain joins TRBV6-6 to TRBJ2-1; D not resolved. Trimming removed 7 bases at V and 8 bases at J, with 18 bases between. Germline values: CDR1 MNHNY, CDR2 SVGAGI (reference sequence). CDR3 size: 14 residues. The DNA of the CDR3 is TGTGCCAGCACCTATGCGGTACCTTTAGATGAGCAGTTCTTC. Its translation is CASTYAVPLDEQFF.

The genes are TRBV5-4 and TRBJ1-2; 8 bases align to TRBD1. The CDR3 consists of 14 residues. The V segment lost 3 bases and the J segment 3 bases; nucleotides outside the gene matches: 4. Germline V gene sequence: CDR1 SGHNT, CDR2 YYREEE (reference sequence). Written as DNA, the CDR3 is TGTGCCAGCAGCTGGCAGGGGGCAGACTATGGCTACACCTTC. Amino acids: CASSWQGADYGYTF.

The V gene is TRBV30, the J gene TRBJ2-3; 13 nucleotides match TRBD2. Germline values: CDR1 GTSNPN, CDR2 SVGIG (reference sequence). V lost 5 bases to trimming and J lost 3 bases; unmatched junction nucleotides: 20. CDR3 length: 20 amino acids. CDR3 DNA sequence: TGTGCCTGGGGTGGGAGGACTAGCGGGAGAGCCTCGGGTTTGACAGATACGCAGTATTTT. The encoded protein is CAWGGRTSGRASGLTDTQYF.

The rearrangement links TRBV18 to TRBJ1-4; 8 bases agree with TRBD1. The germline CDR1 and CDR2 sequences are KGHSH and LQKENI. The CDR3 has 15 residues. The V and J ends lost 6 bases and 0 bases, in that order; junction bases with no gene match: 3. This CDR3 is CASSWGQATNEKLFF. The CDR3 region has the DNA TGTGCCAGCTCGTGGGGACAGGCAACTAATGAAAAACTGTTTTTT.

This chain uses TRBV7-7 with TRBJ2-5; 11 bases line up with TRBD2. Germline V CDR1 and CDR2: SSHAT, FNYEAQ (reference sequence). The CDR3 runs 15 residues. The CDR3 region is CASGALAGAEETQYF. CDR3 nucleotide sequence: TGTGCTAGCGGCGCACTAGCGGGGGCTGAAGAGACCCAGTACTTC. The full variable domain, its missing parts supplied by reference TRBV7-7 and TRBJ2-5, is GAGVSQSPRYKVTKRGQDVTLRCDPISSHATLYWYQQALGQGPEFLTYFNYEAQPDKSGLPSDRFSAERPEGSISTLTIQRTEQRDSAMYRCASGALAGAEETQYFGPGTRLLVL.

The rearrangement uses TRBV25-1 and TRBJ1-4; D perhaps matches TRBD1 (6 bases). From germline, CDR1 is MGHDK and CDR2 SYGVNS. CDR3 length equals 14 residues. The V gene lost 4 bases and the J gene lost 7 bases, with 13 bases spanning the gap. This chain's CDR3 is CASSVQGVSEKLFF. The CDR3 DNA follows: TGTGCCAGCAGTGTACAGGGAGTGAGTGAAAAACTGTTTTTT.

The chain couples TRBV28 to TRBJ2-7; no clear D gene. The CDR3 is made up of 13 amino acids. Looked up from germline, CDR1 is MDHEN and CDR2 is SYDVKM. The V and J ends lost 3 bases and 2 bases respectively, with 8 bases between them. The CDR3 DNA reads TGTGCCAGCAGTTTGTCGCAGACCTACGAGCAGTACTTC. Amino acid sequence: CASSLSQTYEQYF.

The genes are TRBV4-3 and TRBJ2-7, with 9 bases that match TRBD1. V shed 5 bases and J 3 bases; nucleotides not matched to a gene: 5. This CDR3 has 14 amino acids. Germline V gene data show CDR1 as LGHNA and CDR2 as YSLEER. CDR3 in amino acids: CASSDTGGRYEQYF. CDR3 in DNA: TGCGCCAGCAGCGACACAGGGGGCCGCTACGAGCAGTACTTC.

This chain joins TRBV28 and TRBJ1-2; 9 nucleotides match TRBD1. V shed 6 bases, J shed 4 bases, and the junction held 9 bases outside the gene matches. Looked up from germline, CDR1 is MDHEN and CDR2 is SYDVKM. The CDR3 contains 15 residues. The CDR3: CASREQGAQGYGYTF. Written as DNA, the CDR3 is TGTGCCAGCAGGGAACAGGGGGCGCAAGGCTATGGCTACACCTTC.

The chain has TRBV28 and TRBJ1-1, with a possible D match to TRBD1 (5 bases). The CDR3 runs to 16 residues. Germline V lookup: CDR1 MDHEN, CDR2 SYDVKM. V lost 5 bases and J lost 1, with 17 bases in between. CDR3 protein: CASSPALGQGNTEAFF. CDR3 DNA: TGTGCCAGCAGTCCCGCCCTCGGGCAGGGGAACACTGAAGCTTTCTTT. Filled out from reference TRBV28 and TRBJ1-1, the complete variable domain reads DVKVTQSSRYLVKRTGEKVFLECVQDMDHENMFWYRQDPGLGLRLIYFSYDVKMKEKGDIPEGYSVSREKKERFSLILESASTNQTSMYLCASSPALGQGNTEAFFGQGTRLTVV.

This chain links TRBV29-1 with TRBJ1-2, with a possible D match to TRBD1 (6 bases). The V end was cut by 7 bases, the J end by 5 bases, with 14 bases between. The CDR3 consists of 12 residues. Germline V gene sequence: CDR1 SQVTM, CDR2 ANQGSEA. CDR3 residues: CSAPGTQYGYTF. The DNA for the CDR3 is TGCAGCGCGCCCGGGACACAATATGGCTACACCTTC.

This clone was found once. CDR3 bases: TGTGCCACCAGCAGAAATACCGGGACACAAGAGACCCAGTACTTC. This codes for CATSRNTGTQETQYF. J is TRBJ2-5 and V is TRBV15, with TRBD1 as a possible D gene (6 bases). The CDR3 is made up of 15 amino acids. Germline lookup yields CDR1 LNHNV and CDR2 YYDKDF (reference sequence). Trimming stripped 2 bases from V and 2 bases from J, with 12 bases between.

V gene TRBV2 combines with J gene TRBJ1-6, with 7 bases fitting TRBD1. Germline-derived CDR1 and CDR2 are SNHLY and FYNNEI. J lost 5 bases, V lost 2 bases, and 6 bases had no gene match. The CDR3 totals 16 residues. The CDR3 here is CASSETTGWNNSPLHF. The CDR3, as DNA: TGTGCCAGCAGTGAAACGACAGGGTGGAATAATTCACCCCTCCACTTT.

The chain links TRBV5-8 to TRBJ2-3; possibly TRBD2 for D (7 bases). CDR1 is SGHTS, CDR2 YDEGEE, per germline. V lost 1 base to trimming and J lost 2 bases, with 11 bases between them. The CDR3 spans 15 residues. DNA of the CDR3: TGTGCCAGCAGCTTGAGGGGGGGGCACACAGATACGCAGTATTTT. Its protein is CASSLRGGHTDTQYF.

The gene calls are TRBV9 and TRBJ2-4, with D possibly matching TRBD1 (6 bases). CDR1 SGDLS and CDR2 YYNGEE come from the germline V gene. Between the trimmed V and J ends, which lost 3 bases and 0 bases, there was a span of 13 bases. The CDR3 length is 16 residues. The CDR3 region has the DNA TGTGCCAGCAGCGATCCCAGGGGTGAAGCCAAAAACATTCAGTACTTC. The encoded protein is CASSDPRGEAKNIQYF. The whole variable domain, remainder taken from reference TRBV9 and TRBJ2-4, is DSGVTQTPKHLITATGQRVTLRCSPRSGDLSVYWYQQSLDQGLQFLIQYYNGEERAKGNILERFSAQQFPDLHSELNLSSLELGDSALYFCASSDPRGEAKNIQYFGAGTRLSVL.

This chain uses TRBV2 with TRBJ2-2, with TRBD2 as a possible D gene (5 bases). Germline V gene lookup returns CDR1 SNHLY and CDR2 FYNNEI. There are 12 residues in the CDR3. This CDR3 reads CGGAYDPGELFF. CDR3 bases: TGTGGGGGAGCGTATGATCCCGGGGAGCTGTTTTTT.

The chain has TRBV5-4 and TRBJ2-7; 9 nucleotides align to TRBD2. The CDR3 is made up of 13 amino acids. Germline CDR1 and CDR2: SGHNT and YYREEE (reference sequence). With V trimmed by 4 bases and J by 6 bases, 5 bases remained unmatched. CDR3 in amino acids: CASSPGTSSEQYF. Here the CDR3 DNA reads TGTGCCAGCAGCCCCGGGACTAGCTCCGAGCAGTACTTC.

This chain links TRBV11-2 with TRBJ2-5; D remains unclear. From germline, CDR1 is SGHAT and CDR2 FQNNGV. This CDR3 has 16 amino acids. V was cut by 0 bases and J by 5 bases, with 16 bases left in between. The CDR3 protein is CASSLEVGKAAETQYF. The CDR3, as DNA: TGTGCCAGCAGCTTAGAAGTAGGCAAGGCAGCGGAGACCCAGTACTTC.

The J gene is TRBJ1-3, the V gene TRBV5-6; D might be TRBD1 (5 bases). Germline values: CDR1 SGHDT, CDR2 YYEEEE. The CDR3 runs to 14 residues. Trimming left V 5 bases short and J 2 bases short, with 11 bases between. CDR3 amino acids: CASSLGHPGNTIYF. CDR3 in DNA: TGTGCCAGCAGTCTTGGACATCCTGGAAACACCATATATTTT. The full variable domain, rest sourced from reference TRBV5-6 and TRBJ1-3, is DAGVTQSPTHLIKTRGQQVTLRCSPKSGHDTVSWYQQALGQGPQFIFQYYEEEERQRGNFPDRFSGHQFPNYSSELNVNALLLGDSALYLCASSLGHPGNTIYFGEGSWLTVV.

This chain connects TRBV6-2 or TRBV6-3 to TRBJ2-3, with TRBD2 matching 11 bases. J gave up 5 bases and V 4 bases, and 5 bases lay outside the gene matches. Germline assignment: CDR1 MNHEY and CDR2 SVGEGT. This CDR3 spans 15 amino acids. The CDR3 nucleotides are TGTGCCAGCAGTTGGGTAGCGGGGGGGAAAGATACGCAGTATTTT. Translated: CASSWVAGGKDTQYF.

The genes are TRBV12-3 or TRBV12-4 and TRBJ1-1, with D unresolved. This CDR3 contains 13 residues. V was clipped by 5 bases and J by 0 bases, with 7 bases between them. The chain's CDR3 is CASSQQMNTEAFF. DNA for the CDR3: TGTGCCAGCAGTCAACAAATGAACACTGAAGCTTTCTTT.

CDR3 coding DNA: TGTGCCAGCAGCCAACGGGCGGGAGGGAAGGAGACCCAGTACTTC. This gives the protein CASSQRAGGKETQYF. J is TRBJ2-5 and V is TRBV14; TRBD2 matches at 9 bases. Germline CDR1 reads SGHDN; CDR2 reads FVKESK. The CDR3 spans 15 residues. V lost 2 bases to trimming and J lost 5 bases; unmatched junction nucleotides: 6.

The chain is built from TRBV30 and TRBJ1-1; tentative D call: TRBD1 (6 bases). The CDR3 extends over 14 amino acids. CDR1 is GTSNPN, CDR2 SVGIG, per germline (reference sequence). Between the trimmed V and J ends, which lost 4 bases and 4 bases, there was a span of 16 bases. The CDR3 DNA follows: TGTGCCTGGATAGGCAGGGGCCGGGGCACTGAAGCTTTCTTT. Its translation is CAWIGRGRGTEAFF.

The rearrangement joins TRBV4-3 to TRBJ1-2, with D unresolved. The CDR3 sequence is 15 residues long. CDR1 LGHNA and CDR2 YSLEER come from the germline V gene. Trimming left V 0 bases short and J 8 bases short, with 16 bases between. Here the CDR3 reads CASSQDPGSRRGYTF. The CDR3 coding sequence is TGCGCCAGCAGCCAAGATCCGGGCAGCCGGAGGGGCTACACCTTC.

The chain joins TRBV19 to TRBJ2-1; 10 bases are shared with TRBD2. Trimming cost V 3 bases and J 0 bases; bases outside gene matches: 2. Germline values: CDR1 LNHDA, CDR2 SQIVND (reference sequence). The CDR3 contains 16 residues. The DNA for the CDR3 is TGTGCCAGTAGTATCGAGCGGGGGGGCTCCTACAATGAGCAGTTCTTC. Its protein is CASSIERGGSYNEQFF.

This sequence joins TRBV19 and TRBJ1-6; 9 nucleotides agree with TRBD1. CDR1 LNHDA and CDR2 SQIVND come from the germline V gene (reference sequence). With 5 bases clipped from V and 9 bases from J, the junction kept 11 bases outside the gene matches. The CDR3 runs to 16 residues. The CDR3 DNA follows: TGTGCCAGTAGTGCTGACCGGGACAGGGCGACTTCACCCCTCCACTTT. This encodes CASSADRDRATSPLHF.

The chain is built from TRBV18 and TRBJ2-2, with TRBD1 matching over 10 bases. CDR3 length: 16 residues. The junction had 8 bases not matched to a gene; V was cut back by 6 bases and J by 4 bases. Germline V gene sequence: CDR1 KGHSH, CDR2 LQKENI. The CDR3 nucleotides read TGTGCCAGCTCGGACCCGGGACAGGGGATCACCGGGGAGCTGTTTTTT. This codes for CASSDPGQGITGELFF. Combining the CDR3 with reference TRBV18 and TRBJ2-2 gives the whole variable domain NAGVMQNPRHLVRRRGQEARLRCSPMKGHSHVYWYRQLPEEGLKFMVYLQKENIIDESGMPKERFSAEFPKEGPSILRIQQVVRGDSAAYFCASSDPGQGITGELFFGEGSRLTVL.

This chain uses TRBV28 with TRBJ1-2, with D unresolved. Germline V CDR1 and CDR2: MDHEN, SYDVKM. The germline V and J ends were trimmed by 3 bases and 4 bases, with 27 bases remaining between them. This CDR3 has 19 residues. CDR3 nucleotide sequence: TGTGCCAGCAGTTTTATTCGAGGACTCCGGGCGGAGGTTAGCTATGGCTACACCTTC. Protein product: CASSFIRGLRAEVSYGYTF.

The chain carries TRBV2 and TRBJ2-1; TRBD1 might be the D (6 bases). Trimming pared 6 bases from V and 6 bases from J, leaving 15 bases between. From germline, CDR1 is SNHLY and CDR2 FYNNEI. The CDR3 is 14 amino acids. The CDR3 region is CASRQGFDGNEQFF. CDR3 nucleotides: TGTGCCAGCAGACAGGGTTTTGATGGCAATGAGCAGTTCTTC.

Here the CDR3 reads CASSPIGTDSYTF. CDR3 nucleotide sequence: TGTGCCAGCTCACCTATAGGGACAGACAGCTACACCTTC. The rearrangement joins TRBV18 to TRBJ1-2; 7 bases line up with TRBD1. Germline V gene lookup returns CDR1 KGHSH and CDR2 LQKENI. Losses at the gene ends were 3 bases for V and 9 bases for J; bases not matched to a gene: 7. This CDR3 is 13 amino acids long.